The present TCR beta chain was sequenced within a study of blood T cell repertoires in COVID-19. The CDR3 spans 15 residues. Trimming removed 6 bases from V and 0 bases from J; junction bases left unmatched: 5. Germline-derived CDR1 and CDR2 are LNHDA and SQIVND (reference sequence). Repertoires were generated with immunoSEQ multiplex PCR, while TCRdb's copy carries only in-frame clones and drops some. The table shows 200,000 to 250,000 clones, with about 86% occurring only once. This sequence was found in a woman in her forties with acute COVID-19. The sample was PBMCs or T cells enriched from blood (not recorded which). The rearrangement uses TRBV19 and TRBJ2-5, with TRBD2 identical over 9 bases. The CDR3 is CASSPGLAYQETQYF. CDR3 DNA: TGTGCCAGTAGCCCGGGACTAGCCTACCAAGAGACCCAGTACTTC.